This T cell receptor (beta chain) comes out of a study of blood T cell repertoires in COVID-19. This CDR3 contains 12 residues. The J segment lost 7 bases and the V segment lost 6 bases, leaving 5 bases of the junction unmatched. Germline CDR1 is SGHTA and CDR2 is FQGNSA. Per the study methods: Reference gene primer amplification in the assay estimated nucleated cell counts. TCRdb's table, derived via immunoSEQ multiplex PCR, lists solely in-frame clones and lacks some. The V and J calls and clone size were taken over from that table, and D and trimming were inferred from the DNA. Of about 270,000 clones in the sample, around 82% were seen once.

The chain is built from TRBV7-2 and TRBJ1-2; 7 bases map to TRBD1. Sequencing used peripheral blood. The sequence was obtained from a human donor in a cohort sampled during active COVID-19. CDR3 bases: TGTGCCAGCAGTCGTCCAGGGGGTGGCTACACCTTC. Its protein is CASSRPGGGYTF.